This TCR beta chain was found in a study of T cells in Graves' hyperthyroidism and ophthalmopathy. It was RNA transcripts that yielded the amplified TCR beta CDR3 regions. The HTBI primer set served for first-round RT-PCR of the TCR CDR3. Each CDR3 protein is one row after TCRdb ran MiXCR on the multiplex PCR reads. This table holds 750,000 to 950,000 distinct CDR3 sequences, approximately 40% found once. General study results and limits: Ophthalmopathy cases were set apart from stable hyperthyroidism by a 13 V-J model.

Germline V lookup: CDR1 SGHRS, CDR2 YFSETQ. This CDR3 region has 15 residues. The junction had 11 bases not matched to a gene; V was cut back by 7 bases and J by 3 bases. Fresh peripheral blood, 7.5 to 10 ml, was the source of the PBMCs. Turning to this clonotype: Antigen specificity is unknown.

Input material: blood. The TCR sequence derives from a young man with Graves' hyperthyroidism. The chain uses TRBV5-1 and TRBJ2-5, with 8 bases matching TRBD1. The CDR3 DNA reads TGCGCCAGCTCAGTCGCAGGGGGCTCTGAAGAGACCCAGTACTTC. Translation: CASSVAGGSEETQYF.